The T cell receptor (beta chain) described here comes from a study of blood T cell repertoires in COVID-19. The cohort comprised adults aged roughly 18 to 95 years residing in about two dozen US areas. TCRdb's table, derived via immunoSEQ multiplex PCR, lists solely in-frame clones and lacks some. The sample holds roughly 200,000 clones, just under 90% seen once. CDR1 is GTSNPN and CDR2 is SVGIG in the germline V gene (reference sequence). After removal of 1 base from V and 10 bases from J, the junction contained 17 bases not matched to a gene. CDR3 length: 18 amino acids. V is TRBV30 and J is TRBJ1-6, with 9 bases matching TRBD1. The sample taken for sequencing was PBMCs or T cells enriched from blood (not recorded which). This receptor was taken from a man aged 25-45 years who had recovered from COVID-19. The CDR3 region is CAWSAGAGTGNRRSPLHF. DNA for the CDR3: TGTGCCTGGAGTGCCGGGGCCGGGACAGGGAATAGGAGGTCACCCCTCCACTTT.